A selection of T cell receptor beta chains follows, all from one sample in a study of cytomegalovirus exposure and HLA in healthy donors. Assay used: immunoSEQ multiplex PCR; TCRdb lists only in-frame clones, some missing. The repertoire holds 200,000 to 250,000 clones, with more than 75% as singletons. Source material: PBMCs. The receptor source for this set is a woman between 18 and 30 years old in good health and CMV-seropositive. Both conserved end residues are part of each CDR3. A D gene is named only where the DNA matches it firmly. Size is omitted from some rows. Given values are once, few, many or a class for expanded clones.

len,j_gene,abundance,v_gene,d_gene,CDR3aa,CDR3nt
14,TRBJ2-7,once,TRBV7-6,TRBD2,CASSFSGPPYEQYF,TGTGCCAGCAGCTTTAGCGGGCCACCCTACGAGCAGTACTTC
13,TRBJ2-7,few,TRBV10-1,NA,CASSVGYGYEQYF,TGCGCCAGCAGTGTGGGCTACGGCTACGAGCAGTACTTC
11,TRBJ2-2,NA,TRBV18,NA,CASLGQRELFF,TGTGCCAGCTTAGGACAGAGAGAGCTGTTTTTT
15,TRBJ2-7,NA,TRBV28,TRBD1,CASSWDSRSSYEQYF,TGTGCCAGCAGTTGGGACAGCCGTAGCTCCTACGAGCAGTACTTC
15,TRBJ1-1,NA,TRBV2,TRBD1,CASSRQGPMNTEAFF,TGTGCCAGCAGTCGACAGGGGCCCATGAACACTGAAGCTTTCTTT
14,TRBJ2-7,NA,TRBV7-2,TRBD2,CASSWAGGTYEQYF,TGTGCCAGCAGCTGGGCGGGAGGTACTTACGAGCAGTACTTC
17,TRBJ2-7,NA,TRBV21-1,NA,CASSLGPEADRPYEQYF,TGTGCCAGCAGCTTAGGACCGGAAGCGGACAGGCCATACGAGCAGTACTTC
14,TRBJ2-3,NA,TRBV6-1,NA,CASSDSQGTDTQYF,TGTGCCAGCAGTGATAGTCAAGGCACAGATACGCAGTATTTT
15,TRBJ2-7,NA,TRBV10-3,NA,CAIRRAGLSPGEQYF,TGTGCCATCAGGAGAGCGGGCCTCTCTCCGGGAGAGCAGTACTTC
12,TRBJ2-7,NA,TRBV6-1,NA,CASGAGAYEQYF,TGTGCCAGCGGGGCAGGGGCTTACGAGCAGTACTTC
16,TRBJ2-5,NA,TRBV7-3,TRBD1,CASSPGQGIFQETQYF,TGTGCCAGCAGCCCAGGACAGGGGATATTTCAAGAGACCCAGTACTTC
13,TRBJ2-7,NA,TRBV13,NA,CASSLGQSYEQYF,TGTGCCAGCAGCTTAGGTCAGTCCTACGAGCAGTACTTC
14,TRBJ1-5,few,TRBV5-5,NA,CASSLGWGQGPQHF,TGTGCCAGCAGCTTGGGGTGGGGCCAGGGGCCCCAGCATTTT
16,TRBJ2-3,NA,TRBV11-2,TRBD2,CASSFTSGRSGDTQYF,TGTGCCAGCAGCTTCACTAGCGGGAGGTCGGGAGATACGCAGTATTTT
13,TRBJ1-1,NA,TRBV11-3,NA,CASSFGQHTEAFF,TGTGCCAGCAGCTTCGGACAGCACACTGAAGCTTTCTTT
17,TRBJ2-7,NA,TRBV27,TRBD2,CASSLTHSGLAGLEQYF,TGTGCCAGCAGTCTAACTCACTCGGGACTAGCGGGACTTGAGCAGTACTTC
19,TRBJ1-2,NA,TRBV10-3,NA,CAISDTSKKGAGPVHGYTF,TGTGCCATCAGTGATACCAGTAAAAAGGGAGCAGGTCCGGTTCATGGCTACACCTTC
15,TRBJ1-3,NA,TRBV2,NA,CASSERANSGNTIYF,TGTGCCAGCAGTGAACGCGCTAACTCTGGAAACACCATATATTTT
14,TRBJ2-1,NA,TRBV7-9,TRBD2,CASSSGLGGNEQFF,TGTGCCAGCAGCTCCGGACTAGGCGGGAATGAGCAGTTCTTC
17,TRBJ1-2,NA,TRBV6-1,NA,CASSGQTPARYLRGYTF,TGTGCCAGCAGTGGACAGACCCCGGCCCGCTACCTAAGAGGCTACACCTTC
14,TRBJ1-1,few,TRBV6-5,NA,CASSWRQSNTEAFF,TGTGCCAGCAGTTGGAGACAGTCGAACACTGAAGCTTTCTTT
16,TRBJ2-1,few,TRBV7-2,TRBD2,CASSGPGLAGVNEQFF,TGTGCCAGCAGCGGTCCGGGACTAGCGGGAGTCAATGAGCAGTTCTTC
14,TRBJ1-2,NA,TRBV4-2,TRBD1,CASSQPQGALGYTF,TGTGCCAGCAGCCAACCACAGGGGGCTTTAGGCTACACCTTC
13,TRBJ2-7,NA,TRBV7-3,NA,CASSIHRDFEQYF,TGTGCCAGCAGCATCCACCGGGACTTTGAGCAGTACTTC
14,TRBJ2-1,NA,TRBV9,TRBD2,CASSTQRDYNEQFF,TGTGCCAGCAGCACGCAGCGGGACTACAATGAGCAGTTCTTC
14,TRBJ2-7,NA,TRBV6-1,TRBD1,CASGRQGAAYEQYF,TGTGCCAGCGGAAGACAGGGGGCGGCCTACGAGCAGTACTTC
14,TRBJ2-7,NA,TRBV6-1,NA,CASSPASSFYEQYF,TGTGCCAGCAGCCCCGCGAGCTCCTTTTACGAGCAGTACTTC
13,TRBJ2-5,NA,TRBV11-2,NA,CASSFREWETQYF,TGTGCCAGCAGCTTCCGGGAGTGGGAGACCCAGTACTTC
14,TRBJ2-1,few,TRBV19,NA,CASSAELSYNEQFF,TGTGCCAGTAGTGCGGAACTCTCCTACAATGAGCAGTTCTTC
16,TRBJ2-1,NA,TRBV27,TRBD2,CASSFFSGRPYNEQFF,TGTGCCAGCAGTTTCTTTAGCGGGAGGCCCTACAATGAGCAGTTCTTC